This T cell receptor beta chain was identified during a study of blood T cell repertoires in COVID-19. Across the whole study: The origin of the acute and convalescent COVID-19 samples was the United States, Italy and Spain. Sources were T cells, B-cell-depleted T cells, or PBMCs; the material itself was cDNA or gDNA.

As originally analysed: It was from reference gene primer amplification that nucleated cell counts were estimated. Sequencing was performed with immunoSEQ multiplex PCR; in TCRdb, only in-frame clones are kept and a portion is missing. The DNA was the basis for D and trimming; V, J and clone size are from that table. This table holds approximately 300,000 clones, more than 75% found once. Germline V lookup: CDR1 MDHEN, CDR2 SYDVKM. V lost 6 bases, J lost 5 bases, and 9 bases stayed unmatched. This CDR3 contains 14 residues. The receptor comes from a woman aged 45-59 years with acute or convalescent COVID-19. Sequenced: peripheral blood. This rearrangement joins TRBV28 to TRBJ1-2; TRBD1 aligns across 7 bases. The CDR3 region is CASRFSGTVYGYTF. DNA of the CDR3: TGTGCCAGCAGGTTTTCGGGGACAGTTTATGGCTACACCTTC.